This paragraph reports one T cell receptor beta chain. The antigen is unknown. This specimen belongs to a study of stem cell transplantation in POMP-related autoinflammatory disease. Study background: Pre-transplant patients had naive-skewed CD4+ T cells and few CD8+ T cells.

V lost 4 bases, J lost 0 bases, and 15 bases stayed unmatched. The CDR3 is 20 amino acids. Looked up from germline, CDR1 is MNHNS and CDR2 is SASEGT. Study-wide results and caveats: PRAID patients trended toward lower TRB diversity and higher clonality in all analyzed T-cell subsets.

Sequencing was performed with immunoSEQ multiplex PCR; in TCRdb, only in-frame clones are kept and a portion is missing. The sample lists some 31,000 clones; about 86% were seen once. The starting material was CD4+ T cells from PBMCs, obtained before stem cell transplantation. This clonotype was obtained from a human donor with POMP-related autoinflammation and immune dysregulation (PRAID). The V gene is TRBV6-1, the J gene TRBJ2-1, with 10 bases lining up with TRBD2. The CDR3 reads CASSAPAGLAGDSSYNEQFF. The DNA of the CDR3 is TGTGCCAGCAGTGCCCCGGCCGGGCTAGCGGGGGACAGCTCCTACAATGAGCAGTTCTTC.